This T cell receptor (beta chain) derives from a study of regulatory T cells in long-lasting Graves disease. Ten or more counts support this clonotype. Described time point: newly diagnosed GD, antithyroid drugs for less than 3 months. The authors made the TCR library using RNA they extracted from PBMCs. Arm-PCR of CDR3 regions and iRepertoire HTBI primers were used to build TCR beta libraries. MiXCR was run by TCRdb on the multiplex PCR reads, yielding one entry per CDR3 protein. The repertoire holds around 480,000 distinct CDR3 sequences, with around 15% as singletons. The ends lost 6 bases at V and 1 base at J; junction bases unmatched: 6. The CDR3 totals 14 residues. In germline, CDR1 is SGHRS, CDR2 YFSETQ. Separately, the same data were catalogued under a study of T cells in Graves' hyperthyroidism and ophthalmopathy. Turning to that study: A patient was excluded if there was uncontrolled infection, other autoimmune disease, pregnancy or lactation.

This rearrangement joins TRBV5-1 to TRBJ2-5, with TRBD2 matching 7 bases. The source of this sequence is a man between 40 and 49 years old with Graves disease. Source: peripheral blood mononuclear cells (PBMCs), taken at new diagnosis, from a patient treated with antithyroid drugs. The CDR3 nucleotides are TGCGCCAGCACCCAGTCGGGGGGCCAAGAGACCCAGTACTTC. Protein sequence: CASTQSGGQETQYF.